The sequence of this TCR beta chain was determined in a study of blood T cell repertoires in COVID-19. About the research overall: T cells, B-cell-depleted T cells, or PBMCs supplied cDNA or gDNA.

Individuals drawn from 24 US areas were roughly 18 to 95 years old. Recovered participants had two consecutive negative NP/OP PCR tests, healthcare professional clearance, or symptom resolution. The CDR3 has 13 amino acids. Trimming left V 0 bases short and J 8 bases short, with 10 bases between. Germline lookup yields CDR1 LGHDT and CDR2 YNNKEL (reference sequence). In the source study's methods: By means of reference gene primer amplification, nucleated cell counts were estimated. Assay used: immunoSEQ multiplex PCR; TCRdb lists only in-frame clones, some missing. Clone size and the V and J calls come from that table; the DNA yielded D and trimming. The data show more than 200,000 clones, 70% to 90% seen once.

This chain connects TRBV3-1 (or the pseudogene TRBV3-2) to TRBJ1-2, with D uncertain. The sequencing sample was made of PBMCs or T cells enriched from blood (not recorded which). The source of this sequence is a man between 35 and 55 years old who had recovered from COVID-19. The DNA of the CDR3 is TGTGCCAGCAGCCAAGATCGAAGCACGGGCTACACCTTC. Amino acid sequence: CASSQDRSTGYTF.